This T cell receptor beta chain was sequenced in a study of tumour-infiltrating T cells in Burkitt lymphoma (dated by TCRdb to 2020 to 2021). Background for the entire study: The Burkitt lymphoma cohort comprised some 82 patients and spanned all epidemiological subtypes of the disease. TCR repertoire data were correlated with clinical outcome; productive clonality predicted overall and progression-free survival, independent of established prognosticators including age at diagnosis. The investigation overall reported the following: Several public clonotypes shared across numerous Burkitt lymphoma patients were found, and shared tumour neoantigen selection absent from diffuse large B-cell lymphoma was thereby suggested.

Libraries were made using the immunoSEQ multiplex PCR assay. TCRdb provides this immuneACCESS table in a form limited to in-frame rearrangements. Some clones are lacking; in checked studies, under half of them reflect an unresolved V gene, and why the rest are absent is not known. In this sample the table shows several thousand clones, over 65% of which occur a single time. More than 9.5% of the sample is in the top ten clones. Reading from cysteine to phenylalanine, the CDR3 counts 16 amino acids. Only the CDR3 portion is preserved as DNA: 48 bases, with reading frame beginning at the first base. Trimming leaves V shorter by 4 bases and J shorter by 4 bases, with the junction holding 11 bases beyond the gene matches. Per the germline V gene, SGHVS is the CDR1 and FQNEAQ is the CDR2. Turning to this clone: It lacks a known antigen. Nothing much larger sits one base from this clone, and base qualities are not available.

The source material was tumor tissue. The origin of this receptor is a human donor with Burkitt lymphoma. The chain couples TRBV7-8 to TRBJ2-7; the central 9 bases match TRBD1. CDR3 region: CASSSPRGTGLYEQYF. The nucleotides are TGTGCCAGCAGCTCCCCCCGAGGGACAGGGTTGTACGAGCAGTACTTC.